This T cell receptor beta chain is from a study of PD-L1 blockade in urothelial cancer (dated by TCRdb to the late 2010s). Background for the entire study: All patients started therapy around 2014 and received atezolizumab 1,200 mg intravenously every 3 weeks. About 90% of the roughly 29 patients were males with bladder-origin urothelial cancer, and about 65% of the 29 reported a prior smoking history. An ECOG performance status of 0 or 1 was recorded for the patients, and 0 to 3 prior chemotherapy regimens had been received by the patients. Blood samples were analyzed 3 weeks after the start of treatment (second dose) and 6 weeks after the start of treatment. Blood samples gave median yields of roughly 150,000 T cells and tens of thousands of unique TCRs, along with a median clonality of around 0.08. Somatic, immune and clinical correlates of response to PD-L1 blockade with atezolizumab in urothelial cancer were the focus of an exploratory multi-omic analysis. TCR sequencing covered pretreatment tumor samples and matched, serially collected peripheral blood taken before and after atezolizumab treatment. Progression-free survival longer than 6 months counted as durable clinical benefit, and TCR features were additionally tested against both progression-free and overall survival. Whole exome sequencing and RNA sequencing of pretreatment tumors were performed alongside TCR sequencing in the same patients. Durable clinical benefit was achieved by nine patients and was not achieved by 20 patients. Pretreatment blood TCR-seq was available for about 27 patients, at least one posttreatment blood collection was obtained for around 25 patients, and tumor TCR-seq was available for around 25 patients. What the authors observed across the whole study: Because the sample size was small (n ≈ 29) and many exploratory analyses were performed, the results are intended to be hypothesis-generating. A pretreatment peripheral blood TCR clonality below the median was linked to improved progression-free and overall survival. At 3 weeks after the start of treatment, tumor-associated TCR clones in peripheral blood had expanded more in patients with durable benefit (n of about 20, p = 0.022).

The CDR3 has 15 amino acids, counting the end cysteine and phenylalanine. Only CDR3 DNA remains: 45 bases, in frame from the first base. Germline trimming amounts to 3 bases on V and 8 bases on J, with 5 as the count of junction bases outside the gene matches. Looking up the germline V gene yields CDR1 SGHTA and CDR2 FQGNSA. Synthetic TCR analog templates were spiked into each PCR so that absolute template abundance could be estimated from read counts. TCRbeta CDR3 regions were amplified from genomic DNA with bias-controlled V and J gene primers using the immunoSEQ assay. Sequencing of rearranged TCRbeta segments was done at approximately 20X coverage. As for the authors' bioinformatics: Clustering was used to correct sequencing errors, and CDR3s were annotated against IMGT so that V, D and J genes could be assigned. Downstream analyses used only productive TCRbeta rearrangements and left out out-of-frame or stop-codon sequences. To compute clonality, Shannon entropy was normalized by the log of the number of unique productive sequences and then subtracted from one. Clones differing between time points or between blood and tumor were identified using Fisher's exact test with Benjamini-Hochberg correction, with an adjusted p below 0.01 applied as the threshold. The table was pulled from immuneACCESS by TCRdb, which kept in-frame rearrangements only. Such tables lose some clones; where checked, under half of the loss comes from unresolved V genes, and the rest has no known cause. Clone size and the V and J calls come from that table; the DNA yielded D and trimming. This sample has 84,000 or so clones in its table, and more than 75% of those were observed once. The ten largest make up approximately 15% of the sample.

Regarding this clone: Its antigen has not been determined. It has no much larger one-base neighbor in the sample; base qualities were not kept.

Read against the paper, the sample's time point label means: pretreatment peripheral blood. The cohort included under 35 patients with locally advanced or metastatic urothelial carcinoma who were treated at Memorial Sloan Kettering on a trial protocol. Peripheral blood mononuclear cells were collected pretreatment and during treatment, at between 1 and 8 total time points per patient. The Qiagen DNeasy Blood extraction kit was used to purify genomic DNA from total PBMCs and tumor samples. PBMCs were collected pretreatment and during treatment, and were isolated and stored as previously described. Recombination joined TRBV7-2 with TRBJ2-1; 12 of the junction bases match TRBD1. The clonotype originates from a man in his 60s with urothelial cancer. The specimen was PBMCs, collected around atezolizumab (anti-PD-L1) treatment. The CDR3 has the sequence CASSLTGTGGDEQFF. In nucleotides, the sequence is TGTGCCAGCAGCTTGACCGGGACAGGGGGCGATGAGCAGTTCTTC. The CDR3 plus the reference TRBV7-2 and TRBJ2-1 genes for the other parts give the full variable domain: GAGVSQSPSNKVTEKGKDVELRCDPISGHTALYWYRQSLGQGLEFLIYFQGNSAPDKSGLPSDRFSAERTGGSVSTLTIQRTQQEDSAVYLCASSLTGTGGDEQFFGPGTRLTVL.